This TCR beta chain was recovered during a study of blood T cell repertoires in COVID-19. Study-level information: Samples taken during acute and convalescent COVID-19 were collected in the United States, Italy and Spain.

How the authors handled the data: Estimation of nucleated cell counts relied on the amplification of reference gene primers. Sequenced by immunoSEQ multiplex PCR; TCRdb stores in-frame clones only, minus some. Clonal size and the V and J genes are those of that table, whereas D and trimming came from the DNA. The repertoire holds about 90,000 clones, with over 80% as singletons. Source material: peripheral blood. The sequence derives from a woman aged 80 or over with active or convalescent COVID-19.

The DNA for the CDR3 is TGTGCCAGCAGCCGGACAGACATGAACACTGAAGCTTTCTTT. This sequence encodes CASSRTDMNTEAFF. The V gene is TRBV5-5, the J gene TRBJ1-1; D may be TRBD1 (6 bases). The V end lost 4 bases, the J end lost 0 bases, and 10 bases lay between the germline ends. The CDR3 contains 14 residues. Per germline, CDR1 SGHKS and CDR2 YYEKEE (reference sequence).